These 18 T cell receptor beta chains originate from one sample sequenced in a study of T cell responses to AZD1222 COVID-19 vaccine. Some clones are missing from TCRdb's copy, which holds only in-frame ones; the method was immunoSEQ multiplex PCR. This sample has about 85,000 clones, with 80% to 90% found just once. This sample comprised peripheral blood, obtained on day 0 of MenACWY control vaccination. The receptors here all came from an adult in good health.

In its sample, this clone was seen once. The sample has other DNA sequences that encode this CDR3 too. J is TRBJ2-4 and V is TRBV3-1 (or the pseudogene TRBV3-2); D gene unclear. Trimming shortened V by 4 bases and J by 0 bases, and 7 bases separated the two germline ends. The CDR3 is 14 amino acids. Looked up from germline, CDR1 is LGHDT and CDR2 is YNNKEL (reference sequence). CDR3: CASSPDLAKNIQYF. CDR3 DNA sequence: TGTGCCAGCAGCCCCGACCTAGCCAAAAACATTCAGTACTTC.

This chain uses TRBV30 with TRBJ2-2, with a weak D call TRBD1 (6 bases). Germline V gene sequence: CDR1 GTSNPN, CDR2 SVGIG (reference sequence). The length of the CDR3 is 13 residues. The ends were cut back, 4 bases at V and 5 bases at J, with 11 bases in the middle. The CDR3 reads CAWTTGSTGELFF. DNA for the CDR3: TGTGCCTGGACAACAGGGTCTACCGGGGAGCTGTTTTTT.

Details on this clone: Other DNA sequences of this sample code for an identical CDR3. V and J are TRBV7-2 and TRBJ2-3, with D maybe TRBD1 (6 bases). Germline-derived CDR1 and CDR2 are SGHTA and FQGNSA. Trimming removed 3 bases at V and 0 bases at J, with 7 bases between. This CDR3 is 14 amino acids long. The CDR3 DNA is TGTGCCAGCAGCTTGGGACATAGCACAGATACGCAGTATTTT. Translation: CASSLGHSTDTQYF.

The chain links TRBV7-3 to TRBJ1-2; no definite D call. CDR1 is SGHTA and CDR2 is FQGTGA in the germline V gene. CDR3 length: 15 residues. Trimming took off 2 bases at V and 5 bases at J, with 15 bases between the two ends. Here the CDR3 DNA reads TGTGCCAGCAGCTTATCGGCCGGGAGGGTTTATGGCTACACCTTC. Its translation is CASSLSAGRVYGYTF.

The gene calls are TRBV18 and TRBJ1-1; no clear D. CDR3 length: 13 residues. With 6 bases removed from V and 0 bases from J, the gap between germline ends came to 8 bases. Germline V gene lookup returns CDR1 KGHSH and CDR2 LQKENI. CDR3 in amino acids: CASSSDMNTEAFF. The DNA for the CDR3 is TGTGCCAGCTCCAGTGACATGAACACTGAAGCTTTCTTT.

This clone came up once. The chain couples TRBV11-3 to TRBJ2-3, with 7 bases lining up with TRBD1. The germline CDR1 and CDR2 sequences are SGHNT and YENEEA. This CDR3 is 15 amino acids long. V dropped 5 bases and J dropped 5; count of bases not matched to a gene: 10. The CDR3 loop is CASSPTGTVGDTQYF. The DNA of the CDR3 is TGTGCCAGCAGCCCGACCGGGACAGTTGGAGATACGCAGTATTTT.

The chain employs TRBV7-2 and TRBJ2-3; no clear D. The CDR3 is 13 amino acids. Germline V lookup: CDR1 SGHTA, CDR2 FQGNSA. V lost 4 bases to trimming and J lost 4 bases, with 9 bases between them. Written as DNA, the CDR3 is TGTGCCAGCAGCTCCCGTAGGCCAGATACGCAGTATTTT. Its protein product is CASSSRRPDTQYF.

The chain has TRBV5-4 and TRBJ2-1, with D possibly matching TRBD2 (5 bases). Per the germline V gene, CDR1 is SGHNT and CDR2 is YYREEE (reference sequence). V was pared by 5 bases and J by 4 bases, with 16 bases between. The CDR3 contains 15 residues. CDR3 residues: CASRKDSGVYNEQFF. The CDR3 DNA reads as TGTGCCAGCAGGAAGGACTCCGGGGTTTACAATGAGCAGTTCTTC. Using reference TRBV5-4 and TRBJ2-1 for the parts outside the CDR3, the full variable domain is ETGVTQSPTHLIKTRGQQVTLRCSSQSGHNTVSWYQQALGQGPQFIFQYYREEENGRGNFPPRFSGLQFPNYSSELNVNALELDDSALYLCASRKDSGVYNEQFFGPGTRLTVL.

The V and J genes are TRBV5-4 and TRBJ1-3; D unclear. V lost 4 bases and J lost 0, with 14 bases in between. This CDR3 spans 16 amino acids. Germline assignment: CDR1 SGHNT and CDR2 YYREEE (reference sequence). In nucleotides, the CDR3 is TGTGCCAGCAGCATAGACCGGGCGTCCTCTGGAAACACCATATATTTT. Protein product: CASSIDRASSGNTIYF. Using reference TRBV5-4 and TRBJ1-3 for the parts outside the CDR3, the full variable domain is ETGVTQSPTHLIKTRGQQVTLRCSSQSGHNTVSWYQQALGQGPQFIFQYYREEENGRGNFPPRFSGLQFPNYSSELNVNALELDDSALYLCASSIDRASSGNTIYFGEGSWLTVV.

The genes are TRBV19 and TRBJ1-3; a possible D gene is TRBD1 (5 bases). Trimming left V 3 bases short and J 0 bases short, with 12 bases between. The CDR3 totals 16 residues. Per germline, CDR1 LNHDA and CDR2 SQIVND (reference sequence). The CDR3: CASSIVDSVSGNTIYF. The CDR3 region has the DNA TGTGCCAGTAGTATCGTCGACAGCGTCTCTGGAAACACCATATATTTT. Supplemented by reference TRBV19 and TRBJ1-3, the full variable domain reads DGGITQSPKYLFRKEGQNVTLSCEQNLNHDAMYWYRQDPGQGLRLIYYSQIVNDFQKGDIAEGYSVSREKKESFPLTVTSAQKNPTAFYLCASSIVDSVSGNTIYFGEGSWLTVV.

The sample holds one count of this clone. CDR3 sequence reads: CASTDPRGASYNEQFF. The CDR3 coding sequence is TGTGCCAGCACCGATCCCAGAGGTGCCTCCTACAATGAGCAGTTCTTC. V is TRBV28 and J is TRBJ2-1; D gene unclear. This CDR3 is 16 amino acids long. V lost 7 bases and J 0 bases, leaving 16 bases between the germline ends. Germline lookup yields CDR1 MDHEN and CDR2 SYDVKM.

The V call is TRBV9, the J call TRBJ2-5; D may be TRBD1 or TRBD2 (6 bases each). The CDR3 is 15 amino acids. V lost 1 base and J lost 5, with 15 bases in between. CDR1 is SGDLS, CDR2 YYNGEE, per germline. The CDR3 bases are TGTGCCAGCAGCGTATTGGGCCAAGGGGGGGAGACCCAGTACTTC. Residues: CASSVLGQGGETQYF.

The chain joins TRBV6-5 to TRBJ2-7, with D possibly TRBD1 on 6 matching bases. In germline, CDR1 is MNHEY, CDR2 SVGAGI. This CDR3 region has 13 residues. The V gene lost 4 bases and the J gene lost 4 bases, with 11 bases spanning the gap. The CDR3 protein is CASSFLQGYEQYF. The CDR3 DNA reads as TGTGCCAGCAGTTTCCTACAGGGATACGAGCAGTACTTC.

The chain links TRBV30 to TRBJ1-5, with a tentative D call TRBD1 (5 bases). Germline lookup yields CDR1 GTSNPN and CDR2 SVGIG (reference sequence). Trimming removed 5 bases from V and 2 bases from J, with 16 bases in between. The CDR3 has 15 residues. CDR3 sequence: CAWESRGAGNQPQHF. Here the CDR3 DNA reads TGTGCCTGGGAATCACGGGGCGCCGGCAATCAGCCCCAGCATTTT.

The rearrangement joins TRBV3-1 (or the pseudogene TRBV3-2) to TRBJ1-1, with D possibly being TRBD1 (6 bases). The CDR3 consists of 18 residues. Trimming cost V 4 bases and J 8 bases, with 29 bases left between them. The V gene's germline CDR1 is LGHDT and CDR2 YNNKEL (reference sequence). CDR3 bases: TGTGCCAGCAGCCCGCAAGTTGTTGAATGGACAGCCCGTTTGGAAGCTTTCTTT. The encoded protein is CASSPQVVEWTARLEAFF.

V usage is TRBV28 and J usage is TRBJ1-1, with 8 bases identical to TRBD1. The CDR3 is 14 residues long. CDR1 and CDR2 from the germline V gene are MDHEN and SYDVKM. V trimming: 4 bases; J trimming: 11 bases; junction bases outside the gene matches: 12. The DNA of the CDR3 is TGTGCCAGCAGTTCCCCAGGACAGGGAAGATACGCTTTCTTT. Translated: CASSSPGQGRYAFF.

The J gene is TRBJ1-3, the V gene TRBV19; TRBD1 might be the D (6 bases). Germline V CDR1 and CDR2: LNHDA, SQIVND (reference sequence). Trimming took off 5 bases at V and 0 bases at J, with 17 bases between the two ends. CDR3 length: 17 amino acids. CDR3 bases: TGTGCCAGTAGTCATCAAGGGGGGACCATCTCTGGAAACACCATATATTTT. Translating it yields CASSHQGGTISGNTIYF.

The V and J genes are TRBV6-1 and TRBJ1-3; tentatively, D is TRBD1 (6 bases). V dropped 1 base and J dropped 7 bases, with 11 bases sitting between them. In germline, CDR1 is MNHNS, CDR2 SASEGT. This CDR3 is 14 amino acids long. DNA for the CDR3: TGTGCCAGCAGTGAAGGGACAGTGGTTAACACCATATATTTT. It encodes CASSEGTVVNTIYF.